A selection of T cell receptor beta chains follows, all from one sample in a study of identical twins. MiXCR, run by TCRdb on the 5' RACE reads, gives a single entry per CDR3 protein. The sample includes 200,000 to 250,000 distinct CDR3 sequences, 9.5% to 15% seen only once; the top ten take 3.5% to 4.5%. These data also formed part of another study, on yellow fever vaccine responses in identical twins.

Sequencing used memory (CD45RO+) T cells sorted from blood. These receptors were obtained from a woman under 30 in good health. Each CDR3 is given with its conserved first and last residue. Fields, in order: V gene, J gene, clone size, D gene, CDR3 length, CDR3 protein, CDR3 DNA. The D gene is left open where the match is weak. Expanded clones get a size class; other rows say once, few or many, or leave the size out.

TRBV3-1	TRBJ2-7	few	-	18	CASSQVPLKGGAIYEQYF	TGTGCCAGCAGCCAAGTACCCCTGAAGGGGGGCGCGATCTACGAGCAGTACTTC
TRBV4-1	TRBJ2-1	few	-	14	CASSHPGTHNEQFF	TGCGCCAGCAGCCATCCCGGGACTCACAATGAGCAGTTCTTC
TRBV6-1	TRBJ2-1	-	TRBD2	17	CASSPGLAGFPYNEQFF	TGTGCCAGCAGTCCCGGACTAGCGGGATTTCCCTACAATGAGCAGTTCTTC
TRBV3-1	TRBJ2-5	-	TRBD1	15	CASSQAQTGQETQYF	TGTGCCAGCAGCCAAGCTCAGACAGGGCAAGAGACCCAGTACTTC
TRBV6-2/TRBV6-3	TRBJ1-6	many	-	16	CASSPDRSSYNSPLHF	TGTGCCAGCAGCCCGGACAGAAGCTCCTATAATTCACCCCTCCACTTT
TRBV7-9	TRBJ1-1	-	TRBD1	14	CASSSTGDNTEAFF	TGTGCCAGCAGCTCTACAGGGGACAACACTGAAGCTTTCTTT
TRBV7-8	TRBJ2-1	many	-	15	CASSLDRSSYNEQFF	TGTGCCAGCAGCTTAGACAGGAGCTCCTACAATGAGCAGTTCTTC
TRBV5-8	TRBJ1-5	-	TRBD1	16	CASSPGQGIGNQPQHF	TGTGCCAGCAGCCCGGGACAGGGTATTGGCAATCAGCCCCAGCATTTT
TRBV28	TRBJ2-7	many	TRBD1	15	CASSLGTGLAYEQYF	TGTGCCAGCAGTTTAGGGACAGGACTCGCCTACGAGCAGTACTTC
TRBV29-1	TRBJ1-2	few	-	13	CSVDKGSLYGYTF	TGCAGCGTTGATAAGGGAAGCCTCTATGGCTACACCTTC
TRBV20-1	TRBJ2-7	-	TRBD2	14	CSARWRGSSYEQYF	TGCAGTGCTCGGTGGCGGGGGTCCTCCTACGAGCAGTACTTC
TRBV28	TRBJ1-5	few	-	16	CASSSGQTGGNQPQHF	TGTGCCAGCAGTTCCGGACAGACTGGCGGCAATCAGCCCCAGCATTTT
TRBV6-5	TRBJ2-5	-	TRBD1	15	CASSLRTGAIETQYF	TGTGCCAGCAGTCTACGGACAGGGGCCATTGAGACCCAGTACTTC
TRBV20-1	TRBJ2-3	-	TRBD1	16	CSARGIQGSSTDTQYF	TGCAGTGCTAGAGGCATACAGGGGTCGAGCACAGATACGCAGTATTTT
TRBV20-1	TRBJ1-5	many	-	15	CSARLEGTPNQPQHF	TGCAGTGCTAGATTAGAGGGGACACCTAATCAGCCCCAGCATTTT
TRBV12-3/TRBV12-4	TRBJ2-2	-	TRBD2	17	CASSLVAGGANTGELFF	TGTGCCAGCAGTTTAGTAGCGGGAGGGGCGAACACCGGGGAGCTGTTTTTT
TRBV30	TRBJ1-5	once	-	17	CAMGPGLGLNSNQPQHF	TGTGCCATGGGCCCCGGGCTGGGCCTAAATAGCAATCAGCCCCAGCATTTT
TRBV7-2	TRBJ2-5	-	TRBD1	15	CASSDRTGPQETQYF	TGTGCCAGCAGCGACAGGACAGGGCCCCAAGAGACCCAGTACTTC
TRBV6-2/TRBV6-3	TRBJ2-7	few	TRBD1	12	CASKGQPYEQYF	TGTGCCAGCAAGGGACAGCCCTACGAGCAGTACTTC
TRBV7-3	TRBJ2-2	-	-	16	CASSLKSHRDTGELFF	TGTGCCAGCAGCCTCAAAAGTCACAGGGACACCGGGGAGCTGTTTTTT
TRBV5-5	TRBJ1-5	few	-	16	CASSSRLGLSVQPQHF	TGTGCCAGCAGCTCCCGACTAGGGTTGTCGGTCCAGCCCCAGCATTTT
TRBV5-6	TRBJ1-2	few	-	13	CASSSGLGFGYTF	TGTGCCAGCAGCTCGGGGTTAGGGTTTGGCTACACCTTC
TRBV29-1	TRBJ1-4	many	-	12	CSVRGENEKLFF	TGCAGCGTAAGGGGCGAAAATGAAAAACTGTTTTTT
TRBV4-2	TRBJ2-2	-	TRBD2	17	CASSRAGTSGYTGELFF	TGTGCCAGCAGCCGAGCCGGGACTAGCGGTTACACCGGGGAGCTGTTTTTT
TRBV5-1	TRBJ2-1	-	TRBD2	15	CASSSGGGGNNEQFF	TGCGCCAGCAGCTCGGGCGGGGGAGGAAACAATGAGCAGTTCTTC
TRBV5-1	TRBJ1-2	-	-	14	CASSLTGDNYGYTF	TGCGCCAGCAGCTTGACAGGTGATAACTATGGCTACACCTTC